A single sample gave rise to the 2 T cell receptor beta chains below, sequenced in a study of regulatory T cells in long-lasting Graves disease. Time point described: newly diagnosed GD, antithyroid drugs for less than 3 months. Scientists built the TCR library using RNA that was extracted from PBMCs. CDR3-region Arm-PCR and iRepertoire HTBI primers produced the TCR beta libraries. In TCRdb, the multiplex PCR reads were re-called with MiXCR into one record per CDR3 protein. Found here are about 540,000 distinct CDR3 sequences, approximately 13% of them singletons; the top ten hold 10%. This sample was shared with a second study, whose subject was T cells in Graves' hyperthyroidism and ophthalmopathy.

The sequences come from peripheral blood mononuclear cells (PBMCs), collected at new diagnosis, from a patient treated with antithyroid drugs. These TCRs come from a man aged 30 to 45 with Graves disease.

This clonotype was recorded at least ten times. The chain has TRBV12-5 and TRBJ2-5, with D hard to call. This CDR3 region has 12 residues. V shed 0 bases and J shed 5 bases, with 4 bases lying between them. Germline-derived CDR1 and CDR2 are LGHNT and FRNRAP. CDR3 sequence (DNA): TGTGCTAGTGGTTTGGTCGAGGAGACCCAGTACTTC. Translating it yields CASGLVEETQYF.

This clonotype was seen at least ten times. The CDR3 loop reads CASSLRTSGRGETQYF. In DNA form, the CDR3 reads TGTGCCAGCAGCTTACGGACTAGCGGGAGGGGAGAGACCCAGTACTTC. The rearrangement joins TRBV11-2 to TRBJ2-5; 15 nucleotides align to TRBD2. This CDR3 comprises 16 residues. The V gene's germline CDR1 is SGHAT and CDR2 FQNNGV. V shed 2 bases, J shed 4 bases, and the junction held 2 bases outside the gene matches.